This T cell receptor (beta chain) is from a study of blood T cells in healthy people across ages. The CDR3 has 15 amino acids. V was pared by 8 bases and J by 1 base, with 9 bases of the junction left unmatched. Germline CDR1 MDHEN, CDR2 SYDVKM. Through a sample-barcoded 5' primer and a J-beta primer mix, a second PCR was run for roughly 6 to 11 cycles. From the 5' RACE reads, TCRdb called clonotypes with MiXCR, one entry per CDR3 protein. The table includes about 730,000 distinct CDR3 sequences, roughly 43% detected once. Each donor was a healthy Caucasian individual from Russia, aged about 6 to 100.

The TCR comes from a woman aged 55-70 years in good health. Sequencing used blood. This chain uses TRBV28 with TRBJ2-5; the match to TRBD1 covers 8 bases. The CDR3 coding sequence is TGTGCCAGCGACGCACCCACAGGGGGCCAAGAGACCCAGTACTTC. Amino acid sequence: CASDAPTGGQETQYF.